The 24 T cell receptor beta chains presented below share a single source sample, sequenced in a study of blood T cell repertoires in COVID-19 (TCRdb year 2020). Library construction relied on the immunoSEQ multiplex PCR assay. TCRdb holds this immuneACCESS table with in-frame rearrangements only. Some clones are missing; in checked studies, unresolved V genes explain under half, and the rest has no known cause. A total of 60,000 or so clones appear in this sample, 70% to 90% of them only once. The ten largest make up about 6.9% of the sample. Sequencing was carried out using peripheral blood. All receptors come from a man aged 55 to 70 with active or convalescent COVID-19.

The rearrangement joins TRBV19 to TRBJ1-1; 10 nucleotides match TRBD1. The length of the CDR3 is 16 residues. CDR1 and CDR2 from the germline V gene are LNHDA and SQIVND (reference sequence). V lost 5 bases and J lost 4; bases outside the gene matches: 10. The chain's CDR3 is CASSLRQGARGTEAFF. The CDR3 DNA reads TGTGCCAGTAGTCTTAGACAGGGGGCACGGGGCACTGAAGCTTTCTTT.

The J gene is TRBJ1-4, the V gene TRBV3-1 (or the pseudogene TRBV3-2); D not certain. This CDR3 is built from 15 residues. From germline, CDR1 is LGHDT and CDR2 YNNKEL (reference sequence). The V gene lost 6 bases and the J gene lost 3 bases, with 14 bases spanning the gap. The CDR3 DNA sequence: TGTGCCAGCAGTTACTCCGGGGTCGCTAATGAAAAACTGTTTTTT. It encodes CASSYSGVANEKLFF.

The V gene is TRBV27, the J gene TRBJ1-1, with D possibly TRBD1 on 5 matching bases. V was shortened by 6 bases and J by 6 bases, with 17 bases between the two germline ends. This CDR3 comprises 14 residues. Germline V gene lookup returns CDR1 MNHEY and CDR2 SMNVEV (reference sequence). The CDR3 spells CASRGGRRGAEAFF. In DNA form, the CDR3 reads TGTGCCAGCAGGGGAGGTCGAAGAGGGGCTGAAGCTTTCTTT.

This chain joins TRBV19 and TRBJ2-3; 9 bases line up with TRBD2. The CDR3 sequence is 15 residues long. CDR1 is LNHDA and CDR2 is SQIVND in the germline V gene (reference sequence). V lost 9 bases and J lost 4; bases outside the gene matches: 11. CDR3 sequence reads: CASRVLAGFPDTQYF. The CDR3 DNA reads TGTGCCAGCAGGGTTCTAGCGGGGTTCCCAGATACGCAGTATTTT.

The V call is TRBV7-7, the J call TRBJ2-3; TRBD1 aligns across 10 bases. The junction had 7 bases not matched to a gene; V was cut back by 4 bases and J by 0 bases. The CDR3 runs 17 residues. Germline values: CDR1 SSHAT, CDR2 FNYEAQ (reference sequence). The CDR3 DNA is TGTGCCAGCAGCTCACAAAGACAGGGGGCGAGCACAGATACGCAGTATTTT. Translated: CASSSQRQGASTDTQYF.

The rearrangement uses TRBV15 and TRBJ1-3; tentatively, D is TRBD1 (6 bases). There are 16 residues in the CDR3. The V and J ends lost 0 bases and 2 bases respectively, with 11 bases between them. Germline lookup yields CDR1 LNHNV and CDR2 YYDKDF (reference sequence). The CDR3 here is CATSRDEQGTGNTIYF. In DNA, the CDR3 is TGTGCCACCAGCAGAGATGAACAGGGAACTGGAAACACCATATATTTT.

The chain is built from TRBV11-3 and TRBJ2-1; the match to TRBD2 covers 7 bases. Trimming took 3 bases from V and 1 from J; bases not matched to a gene: 0. The V gene's germline CDR1 is SGHNT and CDR2 YENEEA. The CDR3 extends over 14 amino acids. CDR3 residues: CASSFGGSYNEQFF. The CDR3 nucleotides read TGTGCCAGCAGCTTCGGGGGGTCCTACAATGAGCAGTTCTTC.

CDR3 loop: CASSLREGWTEAFF. CDR3 nucleotide sequence: TGTGCCAGCAGTCTACGGGAGGGCTGGACTGAAGCTTTCTTT. The J gene is TRBJ1-1, the V gene TRBV27; D gene unclear. V was clipped by 5 bases and J by 5 bases, with 15 bases between them. The CDR3 is made up of 14 amino acids. Germline CDR1 MNHEY, CDR2 SMNVEV (reference sequence).

This chain connects TRBV10-3 to TRBJ2-3; 10 positions agree with TRBD2. The ends lost 5 bases at V and 4 bases at J; junction bases unmatched: 6. CDR3 size: 15 residues. The V gene's germline CDR1 is ENHRY and CDR2 SYGVKD. CDR3 in amino acids: CAISLSGRAADTQYF. The CDR3 DNA reads TGTGCCATCAGTCTAAGCGGGAGGGCCGCAGATACGCAGTATTTT.

The chain couples TRBV7-9 to TRBJ1-6, with D maybe TRBD1 (5 bases). The CDR3 runs 14 residues. Trimming took 2 bases from V and 8 from J, leaving 10 bases between them. Germline CDR1 is SEHNR and CDR2 is FQNEAQ (reference sequence). The CDR3 reads CASSLLGADSPLHF. CDR3 bases: TGTGCCAGCAGCTTATTAGGGGCAGATTCACCCCTCCACTTT.

The V and J genes are TRBV24-1 and TRBJ2-5; the match to TRBD1 covers 11 bases. The CDR3 has 15 amino acids. Germline V gene sequence: CDR1 KGHDR, CDR2 SFDVKD. Trimming removed 2 bases from V and 5 bases from J; junction bases left unmatched: 3. The CDR3, as DNA: TGTGCCACCAGTGATTGGACAGGGGGCAGGGAGACCCAGTACTTC. Translated: CATSDWTGGRETQYF.

This rearrangement joins TRBV6-5 to TRBJ2-6; tentatively, D is TRBD2 (5 bases). CDR1 and CDR2 (germline): MNHEY, SVGAGI. Trimming cost V 9 bases and J 4 bases, with 13 bases left between them. The CDR3 runs to 14 residues. The CDR3 DNA follows: TGTGCCAGTACGGGGTGGGCCGGGGCCAACGTCCTGACTTTC. It encodes CASTGWAGANVLTF.

The V gene is TRBV6-5, the J gene TRBJ1-1; TRBD1 agrees at 7 bases. Per the germline V gene, CDR1 is MNHEY and CDR2 is SVGAGI. V shed 5 bases and J 4 bases; nucleotides not matched to a gene: 10. The CDR3 runs to 15 residues. The CDR3 loop reads CASSPIPTGLTEAFF. CDR3 in DNA: TGTGCCAGCAGTCCAATACCGACAGGGCTCACTGAAGCTTTCTTT.

The genes are TRBV12-5 and TRBJ2-3; possible D gene TRBD1, 6 bases. Germline V gene lookup returns CDR1 LGHNT and CDR2 FRNRAP. This CDR3 is 13 amino acids long. Trimming took off 6 bases at V and 2 bases at J, with 9 bases between the two ends. CDR3 nucleotides: TGTGCTAGTGGGCAGGGGCACACAGATACGCAGTATTTT. It specifies CASGQGHTDTQYF.

The CDR3: CATSRTSGGARGNEQFF. DNA of the CDR3: TGTGCCACCAGCCGGACTAGCGGGGGGGCCCGAGGCAATGAGCAGTTCTTC. The chain employs TRBV15 and TRBJ2-1, with TRBD2 identical over 15 bases. Germline CDR1 is LNHNV and CDR2 is YYDKDF (reference sequence). Trimming took 5 bases from V and 6 from J; bases not matched to a gene: 8. The CDR3 loop spans 17 amino acids.

The rearrangement uses TRBV2 and TRBJ1-5; no definite D call. CDR1 and CDR2 (germline): SNHLY, FYNNEI. Deletions cut 0 bases from V and 0 bases from J, with 9 bases between. The CDR3 has 16 amino acids. The CDR3 spells CASSEAAFLSNQPQHF. CDR3 DNA: TGTGCCAGCAGTGAAGCGGCATTCCTTAGCAATCAGCCCCAGCATTTT.

This clone appeared a single time. V gene TRBV19 combines with J gene TRBJ1-5, with D tentatively TRBD1 (5 bases). The V gene lost 5 bases and the J gene lost 6 bases, with 17 bases spanning the gap. Germline lookup yields CDR1 LNHDA and CDR2 SQIVND (reference sequence). The CDR3 loop spans 15 amino acids. For the CDR3, the DNA is TGTGCCAGTAGTCTCGGGCGGCAGGGCGGTCAGCCCCAGCATTTT. It encodes CASSLGRQGGQPQHF.

This chain uses TRBV28 with TRBJ2-7; the D gene is possibly TRBD1 (7 bases). This CDR3 region has 11 residues. V shed 7 bases and J shed 11 bases, with 15 bases lying between them. Germline V gene sequence: CDR1 MDHEN, CDR2 SYDVKM. The CDR3 nucleotides are TGTGCCAGCACCCCAGGGGGGCCGGAGTACTTC. The encoded protein is CASTPGGPEYF.

V is TRBV2 and J is TRBJ2-6, with D possibly TRBD1 on 6 matching bases. The CDR3 totals 15 residues. In germline, CDR1 is SNHLY, CDR2 FYNNEI. V was pared by 5 bases and J by 2 bases, with 10 bases between. CDR3 amino acids: CASSRDRPGANVLTF. Here the CDR3 DNA reads TGTGCCAGCAGTCGTGACAGGCCTGGGGCCAACGTCCTGACTTTC.

The chain is built from TRBV19 and TRBJ1-4; 8 nucleotides match TRBD1. The CDR3 is 15 residues long. After removal of 4 bases from V and 3 bases from J, the junction contained 4 bases not matched to a gene. CDR1 LNHDA and CDR2 SQIVND come from the germline V gene (reference sequence). The CDR3 nucleotides read TGTGCCAGTAGTACTGGACAGGGAGCTAATGAAAAACTGTTTTTT. It specifies CASSTGQGANEKLFF. Using reference TRBV19 and TRBJ1-4 for the parts outside the CDR3, the full variable domain is DGGITQSPKYLFRKEGQNVTLSCEQNLNHDAMYWYRQDPGQGLRLIYYSQIVNDFQKGDIAEGYSVSREKKESFPLTVTSAQKNPTAFYLCASSTGQGANEKLFFGSGTQLSVL.

The V call is TRBV7-8, the J call TRBJ2-7; the match to TRBD1 covers 7 bases. J lost 3 bases, V lost 5 bases, and 10 bases had no gene match. Germline CDR1 SGHVS, CDR2 FQNEAQ. This CDR3 has 15 amino acids. In DNA, the CDR3 is TGTGCCAGCAGCCCGAGACAGGGACCCGGCTACGAGCAGTACTTC. Translating gives CASSPRQGPGYEQYF.

The chain joins TRBV4-1 to TRBJ1-3, with a possible D match to TRBD1 (5 bases). The CDR3 spans 14 residues. The germline V and J ends were trimmed by 1 base and 10 bases, with 14 bases remaining between them. CDR1 and CDR2 from the germline V gene are MGHRA and YSYEKL. CDR3 residues: CASSQVLQAGTIYF. The DNA for the CDR3 is TGCGCCAGCAGCCAAGTTTTACAGGCTGGGACCATATATTTT.

This chain joins TRBV28 and TRBJ1-5; no definite D call. Germline V gene sequence: CDR1 MDHEN, CDR2 SYDVKM. V was clipped by 6 bases and J by 5 bases, with 17 bases between them. The CDR3 runs 15 residues. CDR3 in amino acids: CASSEASGSHQPQHF. The DNA for the CDR3 is TGTGCCAGCAGCGAGGCCTCCGGGTCCCATCAGCCCCAGCATTTT.

The rearrangement links TRBV2 to TRBJ1-1; the match to TRBD1 covers 8 bases. The germline gives CDR1 SNHLY, CDR2 FYNNEI. The CDR3 loop spans 15 amino acids. V trimming: 8 bases; J trimming: 1 base; junction bases outside the gene matches: 9. The CDR3 coding sequence is TGTGCCAGCCGAAAAACGGACAGGGCGAACACTGAAGCTTTCTTT. The encoded protein is CASRKTDRANTEAFF.